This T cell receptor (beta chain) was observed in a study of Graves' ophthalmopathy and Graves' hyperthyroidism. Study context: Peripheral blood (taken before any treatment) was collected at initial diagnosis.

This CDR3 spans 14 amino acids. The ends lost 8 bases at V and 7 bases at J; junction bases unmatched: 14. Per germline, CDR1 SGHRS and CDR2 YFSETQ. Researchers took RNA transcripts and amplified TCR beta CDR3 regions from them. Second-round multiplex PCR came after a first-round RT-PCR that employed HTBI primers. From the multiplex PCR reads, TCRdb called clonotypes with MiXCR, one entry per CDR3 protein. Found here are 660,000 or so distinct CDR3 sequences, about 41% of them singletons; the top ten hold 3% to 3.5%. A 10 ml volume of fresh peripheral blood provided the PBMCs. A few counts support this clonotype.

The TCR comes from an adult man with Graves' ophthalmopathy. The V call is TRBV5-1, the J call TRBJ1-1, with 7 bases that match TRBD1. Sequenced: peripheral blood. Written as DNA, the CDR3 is TGCGCCAGTATGGAGGGGGCTTATGAGGTTGAAGCTTTCTTT. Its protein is CASMEGAYEVEAFF.